The 13 T cell receptor beta chains reported below all come from one sample, sequenced in a study of blood T cell repertoires in COVID-19. The repertoire was sequenced with immunoSEQ multiplex PCR; TCRdb's copy has only in-frame clones and lacks some. The table includes roughly 260,000 clones, more than 85% detected once. Material for sequencing was peripheral blood. Receptor source: a person aged 18-35 years with COVID-19, enrolled during active disease.

V and J are TRBV6-5 and TRBJ2-2; perhaps TRBD2 as D (5 bases). The CDR3 has 13 residues. Per the germline V gene, CDR1 is MNHEY and CDR2 is SVGAGI. Between the trimmed V and J ends, which lost 6 bases and 3 bases, there was a span of 8 bases. The CDR3 sequence: CASRGSYTGELFF. The CDR3 bases are TGTGCCAGCAGGGGGAGCTACACCGGGGAGCTGTTTTTT.

The V call is TRBV10-3, the J call TRBJ2-7; possibly TRBD2 for D (5 bases). Germline lookup yields CDR1 ENHRY and CDR2 SYGVKD. Trimming took 11 bases from V and 0 from J, leaving 14 bases between them. The CDR3 totals 13 residues. The CDR3 nucleotides read TGTGCCTTCTCTCCCGGGATCTCCTACGAGCAGTACTTC. As protein: CAFSPGISYEQYF.

As DNA, the CDR3 is TGCAGCGTTGAAGGGACAGGGTTTGGCTACACCTTC. Translating it yields CSVEGTGFGYTF. The chain couples TRBV29-1 to TRBJ1-2, with 8 nucleotides matching TRBD1. In germline, CDR1 is SQVTM, CDR2 ANQGSEA. There are 12 residues in the CDR3. V was pared by 1 base and J by 7 bases, with 2 bases of the junction left unmatched.

This rearrangement joins TRBV12-3 or TRBV12-4 to TRBJ2-1, with D possibly being TRBD2 (6 bases). The CDR3 totals 13 residues. With 6 bases removed from V and 8 bases from J, the gap between germline ends came to 14 bases. The CDR3 sequence is CASRGDRRDEQFF. The DNA of the CDR3 is TGTGCCAGCAGGGGCGATAGGAGGGATGAGCAGTTCTTC.

The chain uses TRBV4-1 and TRBJ1-2; 8 bases align to TRBD1. The germline V gene encodes CDR1 MGHRA and CDR2 YSYEKL. V trimming: 4 bases; J trimming: 4 bases; junction bases outside the gene matches: 5. The CDR3 is made up of 14 amino acids. The CDR3 reads CASSRTGGGYGYTF. CDR3 DNA: TGCGCCAGCAGCCGTACAGGGGGAGGCTATGGCTACACCTTC.

J is TRBJ2-3 and V is TRBV28, with TRBD2 matching over 9 bases. The V segment lost 4 bases and the J segment 2 bases; nucleotides outside the gene matches: 4. The CDR3 has 15 residues. Germline CDR1 and CDR2: MDHEN and SYDVKM. CDR3 bases: TGTGCCAGCAGTTCGCGGGAGGGCGCCACAGATACGCAGTATTTT. Translating gives CASSSREGATDTQYF.

J is TRBJ2-1 and V is TRBV7-9, with a weak D call TRBD2 (6 bases). CDR1 and CDR2 (germline): SEHNR, FQNEAQ (reference sequence). With 5 bases removed from V and 9 bases from J, the gap between germline ends came to 20 bases. This CDR3 comprises 15 residues. The CDR3 DNA sequence: TGTGCCAGCAGCGCCCCTAGCGTCCCCATAAGTGAGCAGTTCTTC. Residues: CASSAPSVPISEQFF.

J is TRBJ2-3 and V is TRBV7-8; 10 bases line up with TRBD2. This CDR3 is 17 amino acids long. V lost 3 bases and J lost 4; bases outside the gene matches: 10. Germline values: CDR1 SGHVS, CDR2 FQNEAQ. This chain's CDR3 is CASSFGRSGRIPDTQYF. CDR3 in DNA: TGTGCCAGCAGCTTCGGGCGTAGCGGGAGGATCCCAGATACGCAGTATTTT.

The chain uses TRBV4-1 and TRBJ2-7; D not certain. V was cut by 1 base and J by 2 bases, with 15 bases left in between. This CDR3 has 16 amino acids. CDR1 MGHRA and CDR2 YSYEKL come from the germline V gene. The CDR3 sequence is CASSQGVYEVPYEQYF. The CDR3 nucleotides are TGCGCCAGCAGCCAAGGGGTCTACGAGGTGCCCTACGAGCAGTACTTC.

The chain recombines TRBV9 with TRBJ2-7; 8 nucleotides agree with TRBD2. Germline loops: CDR1 SGDLS, CDR2 YYNGEE. Trimming at V came to 4 bases and at J to 3 bases, leaving 6 bases not matched to a gene. CDR3 length: 14 residues. CDR3 bases: TGTGCCAGCAGCTTAACTAGCGGAAGCTACGAGCAGTACTTC. Residues: CASSLTSGSYEQYF.

This chain joins TRBV5-6 and TRBJ1-1; maybe TRBD1 (5 bases). V was pared by 0 bases and J by 1 base, with 13 bases between. CDR3 length equals 16 residues. The germline CDR1 and CDR2 sequences are SGHDT and YYEEEE. The CDR3 DNA reads as TGTGCCAGCAGCTTGGTGGGAAAGGGGCGGAACACTGAAGCTTTCTTT. Protein product: CASSLVGKGRNTEAFF.

The rearrangement joins TRBV6-2 or TRBV6-3 to TRBJ1-1; unclear D gene. Germline lookup yields CDR1 MNHEY and CDR2 SVGEGT. The V and J ends lost 4 bases and 1 base respectively, with 7 bases between them. This CDR3 contains 13 residues. The CDR3 region is CASSWWQNTEAFF. As DNA, the CDR3 is TGTGCCAGCAGTTGGTGGCAGAACACTGAAGCTTTCTTT.

This clone has ten or more counts. The V and J genes are TRBV7-9 and TRBJ2-7; TRBD2 might be the D (6 bases). CDR3 length: 14 amino acids. Trimming took 7 bases from V and 3 from J, leaving 16 bases between them. CDR1 is SEHNR, CDR2 FQNEAQ, per germline (reference sequence). The CDR3 DNA reads TGTGCCAGCACCCAGGGAGGAGTAGGCTACGAGCAGTACTTC. This translates into CASTQGGVGYEQYF.